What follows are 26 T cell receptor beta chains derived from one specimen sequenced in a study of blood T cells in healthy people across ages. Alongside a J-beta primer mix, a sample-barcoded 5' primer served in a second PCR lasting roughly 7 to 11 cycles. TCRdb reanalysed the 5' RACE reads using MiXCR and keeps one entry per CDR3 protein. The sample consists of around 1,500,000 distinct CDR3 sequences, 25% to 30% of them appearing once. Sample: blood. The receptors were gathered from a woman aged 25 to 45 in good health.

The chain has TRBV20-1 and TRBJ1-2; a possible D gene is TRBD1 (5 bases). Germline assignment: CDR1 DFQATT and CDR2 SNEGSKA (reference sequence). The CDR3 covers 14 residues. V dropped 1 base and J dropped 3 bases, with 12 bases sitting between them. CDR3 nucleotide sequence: TGCAGTGCTAGAGGGGGGTATCGGGACTATGGCTACACCTTC. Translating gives CSARGGYRDYGYTF.

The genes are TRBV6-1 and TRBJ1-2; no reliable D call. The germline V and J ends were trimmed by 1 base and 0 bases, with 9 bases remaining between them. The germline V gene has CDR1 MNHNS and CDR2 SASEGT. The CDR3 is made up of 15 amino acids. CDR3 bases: TGTGCCAGCAGTGAAGGGAGAAAGCCTAACTATGGCTACACCTTC. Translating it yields CASSEGRKPNYGYTF.

The CDR3 sequence is CASSPLNTGQLCYTF. In DNA, the CDR3 is TGTGCCAGCAGCCCACTGAATACGGGACAGCTATGCTACACCTTC. The rearrangement uses TRBV7-3 and TRBJ1-2, with 7 positions matching TRBD1. Germline V CDR1 and CDR2: SGHTA, FQGTGA. Germline trimming cut 5 bases from V and 9 bases from J; bases unmatched to any gene: 15. The CDR3 loop spans 15 amino acids. The variable domain in full, with the rest retrieved from reference TRBV7-3 and TRBJ1-2, is GAGVSQTPSNKVTEKGKYVELRCDPISGHTALYWYRQSLGQGPEFLIYFQGTGAADDSGLPNDRFFAVRPEGSVSTLKIQRTERGDSAVYLCASSPLNTGQLCYTFGSGTRLTVV.

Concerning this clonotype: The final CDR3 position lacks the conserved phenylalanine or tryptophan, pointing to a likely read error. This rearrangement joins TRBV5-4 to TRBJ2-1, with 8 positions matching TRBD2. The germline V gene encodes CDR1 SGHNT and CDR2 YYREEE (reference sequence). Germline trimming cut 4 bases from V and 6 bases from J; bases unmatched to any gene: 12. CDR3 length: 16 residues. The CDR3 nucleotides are TGTGCCAGCAGCCTTGGAGGCGGGGGGACCGCCAATGAGCAGTTCGTC. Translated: CASSLGGGGTANEQFV.

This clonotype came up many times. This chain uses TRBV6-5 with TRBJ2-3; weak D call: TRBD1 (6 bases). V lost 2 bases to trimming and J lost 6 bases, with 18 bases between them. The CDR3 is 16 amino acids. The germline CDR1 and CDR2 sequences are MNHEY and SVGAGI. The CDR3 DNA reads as TGTGCCAGCAGTTACAAGCAGGGGCCAGTGATCGATACGCAGTATTTT. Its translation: CASSYKQGPVIDTQYF.

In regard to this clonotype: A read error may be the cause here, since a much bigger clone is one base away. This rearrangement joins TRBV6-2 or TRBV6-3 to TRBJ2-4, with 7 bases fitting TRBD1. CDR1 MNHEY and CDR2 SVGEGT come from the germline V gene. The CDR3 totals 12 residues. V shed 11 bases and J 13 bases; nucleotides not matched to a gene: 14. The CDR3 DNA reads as TGTGCCTGTGGCCCCAGGGGGAATGAGCAGTACTTC. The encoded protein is CACGPRGNEQYF.

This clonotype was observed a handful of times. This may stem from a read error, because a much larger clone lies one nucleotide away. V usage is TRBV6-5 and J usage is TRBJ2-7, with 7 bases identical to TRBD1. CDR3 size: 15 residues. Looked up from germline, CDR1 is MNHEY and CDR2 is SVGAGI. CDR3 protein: CSSSSPGTAIYEQYF. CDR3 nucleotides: TGTTCCAGCAGTTCCCCCGGGACAGCAATCTACGAGCAGTACTTC.

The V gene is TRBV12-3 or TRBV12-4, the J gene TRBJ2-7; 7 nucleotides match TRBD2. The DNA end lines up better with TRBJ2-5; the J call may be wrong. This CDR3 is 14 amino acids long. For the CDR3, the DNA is TGTGCCAGCATTGGGGCGGGGGTTCAGGAGACCCAGTACTTC. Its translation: CASIGAGVQETQYF.

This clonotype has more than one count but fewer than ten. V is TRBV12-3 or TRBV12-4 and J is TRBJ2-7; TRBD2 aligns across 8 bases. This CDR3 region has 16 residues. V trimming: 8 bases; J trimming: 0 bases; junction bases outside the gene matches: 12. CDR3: CASVHNGGAPSYEQYF. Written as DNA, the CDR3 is TGTGCCAGCGTCCACAACGGGGGGGCTCCCTCCTACGAGCAGTACTTC.

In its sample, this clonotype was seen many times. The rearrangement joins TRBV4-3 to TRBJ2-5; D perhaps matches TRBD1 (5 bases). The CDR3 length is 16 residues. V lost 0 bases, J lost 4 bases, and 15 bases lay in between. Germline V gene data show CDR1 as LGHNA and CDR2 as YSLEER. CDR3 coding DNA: TGCGCCAGCAGCCAAGACGGCGTTGGGCAGGGAGAGACCCAGTACTTC. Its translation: CASSQDGVGQGETQYF.

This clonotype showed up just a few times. The CDR3 is CASSPLTSGIRDEQFF. Here the CDR3 DNA reads TGCGCCAGCAGCCCTTTGACTAGCGGGATCCGAGATGAGCAGTTCTTC. The chain joins TRBV5-1 to TRBJ2-1; TRBD2 aligns across 11 bases. V lost 4 bases to trimming and J lost 8 bases; unmatched junction nucleotides: 11. There are 16 residues in the CDR3. The germline V gene has CDR1 SGHRS and CDR2 YFSETQ.

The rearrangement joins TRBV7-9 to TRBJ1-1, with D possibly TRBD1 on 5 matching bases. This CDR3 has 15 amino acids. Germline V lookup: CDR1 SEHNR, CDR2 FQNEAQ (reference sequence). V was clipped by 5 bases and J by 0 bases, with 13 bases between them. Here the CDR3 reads CASSTEGTVNTEAFF. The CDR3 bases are TGTGCCAGCAGCACCGAAGGGACGGTGAACACTGAAGCTTTCTTT.

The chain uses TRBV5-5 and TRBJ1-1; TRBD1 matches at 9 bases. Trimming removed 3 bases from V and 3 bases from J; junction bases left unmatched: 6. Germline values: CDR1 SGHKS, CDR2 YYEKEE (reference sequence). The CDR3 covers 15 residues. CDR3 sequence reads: CASSYLNRGHTEAFF. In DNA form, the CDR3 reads TGTGCCAGCAGCTACCTTAACAGGGGGCACACTGAAGCTTTCTTT.

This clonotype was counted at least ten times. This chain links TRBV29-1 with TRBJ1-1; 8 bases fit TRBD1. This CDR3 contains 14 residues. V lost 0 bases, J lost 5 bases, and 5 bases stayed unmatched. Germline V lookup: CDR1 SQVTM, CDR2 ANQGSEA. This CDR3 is CSVEDDRGRTEAFF. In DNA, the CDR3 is TGCAGCGTTGAAGATGACAGGGGAAGGACTGAAGCTTTCTTT.

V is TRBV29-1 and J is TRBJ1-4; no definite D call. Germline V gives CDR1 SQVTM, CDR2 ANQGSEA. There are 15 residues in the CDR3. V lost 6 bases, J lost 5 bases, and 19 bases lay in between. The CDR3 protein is CSVTPAAGLNEKLFF. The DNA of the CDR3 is TGCAGCGTAACCCCGGCGGCAGGACTAAATGAAAAACTGTTTTTT.

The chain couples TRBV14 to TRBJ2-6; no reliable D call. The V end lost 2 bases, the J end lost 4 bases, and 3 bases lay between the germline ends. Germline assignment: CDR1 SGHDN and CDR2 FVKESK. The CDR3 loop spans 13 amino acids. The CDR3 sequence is CASSQRGANVLTF. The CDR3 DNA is TGTGCCAGCAGCCAACGAGGGGCCAACGTCCTGACTTTC. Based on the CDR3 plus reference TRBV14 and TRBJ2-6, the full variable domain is EAGVTQFPSHSVIEKGQTVTLRCDPISGHDNLYWYRRVMGKEIKFLLHFVKESKQDESGMPNNRFLAERTGGTYSTLKVQPAELEDSGVYFCASSQRGANVLTFGAGSRLTVL.

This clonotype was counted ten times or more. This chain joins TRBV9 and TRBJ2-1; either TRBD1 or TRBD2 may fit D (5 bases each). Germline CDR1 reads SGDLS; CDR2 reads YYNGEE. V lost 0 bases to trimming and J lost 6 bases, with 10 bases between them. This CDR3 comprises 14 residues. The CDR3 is CASSVVGVANEQFF. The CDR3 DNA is TGTGCCAGCAGCGTAGTGGGGGTTGCCAATGAGCAGTTCTTC.

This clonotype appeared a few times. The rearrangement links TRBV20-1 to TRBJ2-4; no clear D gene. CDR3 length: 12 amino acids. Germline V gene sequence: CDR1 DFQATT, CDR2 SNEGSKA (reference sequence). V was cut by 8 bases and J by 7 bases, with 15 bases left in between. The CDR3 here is CSPLGPWNIQYF. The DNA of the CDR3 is TGCAGTCCCCTCGGACCCTGGAACATTCAGTACTTC.

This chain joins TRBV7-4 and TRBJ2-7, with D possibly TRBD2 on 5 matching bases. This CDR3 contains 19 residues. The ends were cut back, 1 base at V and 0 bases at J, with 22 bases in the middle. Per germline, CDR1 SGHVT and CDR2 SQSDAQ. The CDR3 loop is CASSLDWTEEEAPSYEQYF. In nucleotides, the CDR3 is TGTGCCAGCAGCTTAGATTGGACGGAGGAGGAGGCACCCTCCTACGAGCAGTACTTC.

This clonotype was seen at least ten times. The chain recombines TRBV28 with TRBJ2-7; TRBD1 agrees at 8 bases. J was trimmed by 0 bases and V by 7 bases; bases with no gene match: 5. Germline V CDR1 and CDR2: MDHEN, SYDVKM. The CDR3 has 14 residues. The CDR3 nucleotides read TGTGCCAGCAATAACAGGGGGAGCTCCTACGAGCAGTACTTC. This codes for CASNNRGSSYEQYF.

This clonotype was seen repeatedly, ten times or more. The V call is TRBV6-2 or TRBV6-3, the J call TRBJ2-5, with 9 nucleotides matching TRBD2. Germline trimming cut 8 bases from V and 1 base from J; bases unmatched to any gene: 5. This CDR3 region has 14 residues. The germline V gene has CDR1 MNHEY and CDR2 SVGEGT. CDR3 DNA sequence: TGTGCCAGCTGGTATAGCGGGAGCCAAGAGACCCAGTACTTC. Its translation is CASWYSGSQETQYF.

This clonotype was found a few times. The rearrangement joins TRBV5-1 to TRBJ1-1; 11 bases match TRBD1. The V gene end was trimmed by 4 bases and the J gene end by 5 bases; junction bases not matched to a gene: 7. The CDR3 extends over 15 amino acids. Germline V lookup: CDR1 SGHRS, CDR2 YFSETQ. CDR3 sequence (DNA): TGCGCCAGCAGCGGGGGACAGGGGGGCGGGACTGAAGCTTTCTTT. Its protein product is CASSGGQGGGTEAFF. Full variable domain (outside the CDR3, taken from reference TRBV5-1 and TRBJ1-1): KAGVTQTPRYLIKTRGQQVTLSCSPISGHRSVSWYQQTPGQGLQFLFEYFSETQRNKGNFPGRFSGRQFSNSRSEMNVSTLELGDSALYLCASSGGQGGGTEAFFGQGTRLTVV.

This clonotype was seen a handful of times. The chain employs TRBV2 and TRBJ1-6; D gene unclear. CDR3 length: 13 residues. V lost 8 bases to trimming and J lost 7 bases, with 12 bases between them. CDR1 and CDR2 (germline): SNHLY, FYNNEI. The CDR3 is CASLHSRNSPLHF. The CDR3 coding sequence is TGTGCCAGCTTACATTCCAGGAATTCACCCCTCCACTTT.

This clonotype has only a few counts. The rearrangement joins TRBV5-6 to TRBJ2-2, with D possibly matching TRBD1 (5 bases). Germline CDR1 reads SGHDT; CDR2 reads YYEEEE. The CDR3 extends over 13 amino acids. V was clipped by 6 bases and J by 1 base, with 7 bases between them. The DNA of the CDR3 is TGTGCCAGCATAGGACAGAACACCGGGGAGCTGTTTTTT. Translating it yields CASIGQNTGELFF.

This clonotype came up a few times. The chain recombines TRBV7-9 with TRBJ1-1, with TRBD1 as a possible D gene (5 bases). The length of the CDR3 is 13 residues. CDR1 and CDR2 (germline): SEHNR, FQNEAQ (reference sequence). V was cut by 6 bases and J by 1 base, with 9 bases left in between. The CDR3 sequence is CASRPGPNTEAFF. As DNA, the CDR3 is TGTGCCAGCAGACCGGGACCGAACACTGAAGCTTTCTTT.

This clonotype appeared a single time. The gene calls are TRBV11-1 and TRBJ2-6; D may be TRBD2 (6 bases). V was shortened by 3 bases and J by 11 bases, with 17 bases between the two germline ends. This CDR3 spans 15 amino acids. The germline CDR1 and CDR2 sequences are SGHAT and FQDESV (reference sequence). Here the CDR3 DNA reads TGTGCCAGCAGCTTGGCGAGGAGGGAGGCGGACGTCCTGACTTTC. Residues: CASSLARREADVLTF.